This entry describes one TCR beta chain. The antigen is unknown. This sample is drawn from a study of T cell clonotyping in hematopoietic cell transplantation. As to time point: recipient sample about 28 days before transplant, after cytoreduction. Study-wide findings and caveats: Pathologically expanded recipient clonotypes increased progressively from day 30 to day 180 as diversity fell. At the given depth, recipient repertoires were over 95% de novo clonotypes. Without cell sorting, CD4 versus CD8 contributions remain unresolved.

Method: immunoSEQ multiplex PCR; TCRdb's copy keeps in-frame clones and lacks some. The sample includes roughly 29,000 clones, approximately 80% of them seen just once. The specimen was peripheral blood mononuclear cells, collected before stem cell transplant. The receptor was isolated from a woman in her thirties with chronic myeloid leukemia. Some clones in this sample may be carry-over from other donors' samples.

CDR3 DNA sequence: TGTGCCTGGACCCCGGGGAGGGGGAACACTGAAGCTTTCTTT. Amino acids: CAWTPGRGNTEAFF. The V gene is TRBV30, the J gene TRBJ1-1; D is possibly TRBD1 (5 bases). From germline, CDR1 is GTSNPN and CDR2 SVGIG (reference sequence). The CDR3 is 14 residues long. V was cut by 4 bases and J by 1 base, with 13 bases left in between.